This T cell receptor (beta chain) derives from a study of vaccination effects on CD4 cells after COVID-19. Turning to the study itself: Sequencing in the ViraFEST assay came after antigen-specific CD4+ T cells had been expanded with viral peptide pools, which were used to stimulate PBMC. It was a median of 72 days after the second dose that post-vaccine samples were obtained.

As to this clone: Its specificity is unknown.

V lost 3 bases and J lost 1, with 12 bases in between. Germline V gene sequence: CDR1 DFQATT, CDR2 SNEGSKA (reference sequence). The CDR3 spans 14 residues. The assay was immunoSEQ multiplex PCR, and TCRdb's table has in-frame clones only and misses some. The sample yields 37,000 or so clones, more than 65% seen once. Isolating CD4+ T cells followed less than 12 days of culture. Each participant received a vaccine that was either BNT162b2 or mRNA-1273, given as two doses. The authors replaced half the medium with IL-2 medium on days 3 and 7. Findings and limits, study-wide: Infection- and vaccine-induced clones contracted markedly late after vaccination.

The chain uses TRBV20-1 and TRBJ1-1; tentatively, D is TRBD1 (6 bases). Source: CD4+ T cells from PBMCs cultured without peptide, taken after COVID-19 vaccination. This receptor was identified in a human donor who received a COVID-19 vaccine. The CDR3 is CSASLGGPNTEAFF. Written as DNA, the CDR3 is TGCAGTGCTAGTTTGGGGGGCCCGAACACTGAAGCTTTCTTT.